A selection of T cell receptor beta chains follows, all from one sample in a study of blood T cell repertoires in COVID-19. Profiled with immunoSEQ multiplex PCR; TCRdb holds only in-frame clones, not every one. The data show a few hundred thousand clones, roughly 90% seen once. The material sequenced was PBMCs or T cells enriched from blood (not recorded which). The receptor set was obtained from a woman in her twenties or thirties who had recovered from COVID-19. Both conserved end residues are part of each CDR3. A D gene is named only where the DNA matches it firmly. Not all rows give a size; the values are once, few, many and, for expanded clones, a class.

clone size: once
V gene: TRBV14
J gene: TRBJ1-1
D gene: -
CDR3 protein: CASSQQVNTEAFF
CDR3 DNA: TGTGCCAGCAGCCAACAGGTGAACACTGAAGCTTTCTTT

clone size: -
V gene: TRBV3-1/TRBV3-2
J gene: TRBJ1-1
D gene: TRBD1
CDR3 protein: CASSLRDRGGTEAFF
CDR3 DNA: TGTGCCAGCAGCCTCCGGGACAGGGGGGGCACTGAAGCTTTCTTT

clone size: -
V gene: TRBV11-3
J gene: TRBJ2-1
D gene: -
CDR3 protein: CASSLDQWRPGTYNEQFF
CDR3 DNA: TGTGCCAGCAGCTTAGATCAATGGCGCCCAGGAACCTACAATGAGCAGTTCTTC

clone size: -
V gene: TRBV7-2
J gene: TRBJ2-2
D gene: -
CDR3 protein: CASSPVGGVITGELFF
CDR3 DNA: TGTGCCAGCAGCCCCGTGGGCGGGGTGATCACCGGGGAGCTGTTTTTT

clone size: -
V gene: TRBV7-3
J gene: TRBJ2-2
D gene: TRBD1
CDR3 protein: CASSDRGLVTGELFF
CDR3 DNA: TGTGCCAGCAGCGACAGGGGGCTTGTCACCGGGGAGCTGTTTTTT

clone size: -
V gene: TRBV2
J gene: TRBJ2-1
D gene: TRBD2
CDR3 protein: CASVRLAGYNEQFF
CDR3 DNA: TGTGCCAGCGTGCGGCTAGCGGGGTACAATGAGCAGTTCTTC

clone size: -
V gene: TRBV5-1
J gene: TRBJ2-5
D gene: TRBD1
CDR3 protein: CASSLASGQAETQYF
CDR3 DNA: TGCGCCAGCAGCTTGGCCTCGGGACAGGCAGAGACCCAGTACTTC

clone size: -
V gene: TRBV11-2
J gene: TRBJ1-2
D gene: -
CDR3 protein: CASSLMSGYTF
CDR3 DNA: TGTGCCAGCAGCCTGATGAGTGGCTACACCTTC

clone size: -
V gene: TRBV11-1
J gene: TRBJ2-2
D gene: -
CDR3 protein: CASSFSRGELFF
CDR3 DNA: TGTGCCAGCAGCTTCTCTAGGGGGGAGCTGTTTTTT

clone size: -
V gene: TRBV5-1
J gene: TRBJ1-3
D gene: -
CDR3 protein: CASSHDPLRDYGNTIYF
CDR3 DNA: TGCGCCAGCAGCCACGACCCCTTACGGGATTATGGAAACACCATATATTTT

clone size: -
V gene: TRBV9
J gene: TRBJ1-1
D gene: -
CDR3 protein: CASSARYRDTEAFF
CDR3 DNA: TGTGCCAGCAGCGCCAGATACAGGGACACTGAAGCTTTCTTT

clone size: -
V gene: TRBV4-1
J gene: TRBJ2-1
D gene: TRBD2
CDR3 protein: CASSPHGASREGTYNEQFF
CDR3 DNA: TGCGCCAGCAGCCCCCACGGTGCCTCGCGGGAGGGAACCTACAATGAGCAGTTCTTC

clone size: -
V gene: TRBV28
J gene: TRBJ2-7
D gene: -
CDR3 protein: CASIPGGTSYEQYF
CDR3 DNA: TGTGCCAGCATCCCTGGAGGGACCTCCTACGAGCAGTACTTC